Presented here are 24 T cell receptor beta chains from one specimen sequenced in a study of T cells in women clearing cervical HPV infection (dated by TCRdb to 2017 to 2018). The library was built by means of the immunoSEQ multiplex PCR assay. In its TCRdb copy, this immuneACCESS table keeps in-frame sequences only and misses some clones. Where compared with another copy, unresolved V genes explain less than half of these, and the others have no known cause. Per the sample table, the count is more than 25,000 clones. Of the sample, about 22% falls within the top ten clones. The sequenced sample consisted of blood buffy coat. Receptor source: a woman between 18 and 75 years old with a cervical HPV16 infection that either progressed to CIN3+ or cleared (not recorded which).

On this clone itself: The CDR3 end falls 3 residues outside the read, so it is completed with the germline J gene. V is TRBV6-1 and J is TRBJ2-4; a possible D gene is TRBD2 (6 bases). The CDR3 covers 15 residues. The germline V gene encodes CDR1 MNHNS and CDR2 SASEGT. V was pared by 4 bases and J by 5 bases, with 15 bases between. The CDR3 region is CASSGLGTAENIQYF. CDR3 bases read: TGTGCCAGCAGTGGACTAGGGACTGCGGAAAACATT.

CDR3 bases read: TGCAGTGCTAGGTGGGGGACTAGCGATAAGGATGAG. Translating gives CSARWGTSDKDE. The whole CDR3 reads CSARWGTSDKDEQFF. The chain joins TRBV20-1 to TRBJ2-1, with 10 positions matching TRBD2. With the read ending 3 residues before the CDR3 end, the germline J gene is used to fill in that end. Germline V gives CDR1 DFQATT, CDR2 SNEGSKA (reference sequence). The V and J ends lost 3 bases and 8 bases, in that order; junction bases with no gene match: 10. CDR3 length: 15 amino acids.

In the case of this clone: The CDR3 end lies 3 residues beyond the end of the read and is filled in from the germline J gene. The gene calls are TRBV2 and TRBJ1-4; 9 bases fit TRBD1. This CDR3 is 13 amino acids long. Trimming at V came to 10 bases and at J to 8 bases, leaving 8 bases not matched to a gene. Germline V gives CDR1 SNHLY, CDR2 FYNNEI. This CDR3 reads CAIFDRGGEKLFF. The sequenced CDR3 bases are TGTGCCATATTCGACAGGGGGGGAGAAAAA.

In the case of this clone: The read terminates 3 residues before the CDR3 end, so the remaining end is supplied by the germline J gene. This sequence joins TRBV5-4 and TRBJ2-7; 8 bases map to TRBD2. The CDR3 totals 14 residues. Trimming removed 4 bases from V and 4 bases from J; junction bases left unmatched: 7. CDR1 SGHNT and CDR2 YYREEE come from the germline V gene (reference sequence). The CDR3 bases that were read are TGTGCCAGCAGCGGTGGGCCTAGCGGGTACGAG. It translates to CASSGGPSGYE. The CDR3 as a whole reads CASSGGPSGYEQYF.

A note on this clone: The CDR3 goes on 3 residues after the read ends, and that part is filled in from the germline J gene. The chain recombines TRBV20-1 with TRBJ2-3, with D uncertain. There are 13 residues in the CDR3. Per germline, CDR1 DFQATT and CDR2 SNEGSKA (reference sequence). CDR3 residues: CSARSPGTQPQYF. The CDR3 DNA, read in part, is TGCAGTGCTAGGAGCCCAGGTACTCAGCCG.

The CDR3: CAISKDNYGQYF. The covered CDR3 bases are TGTGCCATCAGTAAGGACAACTATGGT. The V call is TRBV10-3, the J call TRBJ2-4; D may be TRBD1 (5 bases). The read terminates 3 residues ahead of where the CDR3 ends, so the germline J gene completes it. Germline-derived CDR1 and CDR2 are ENHRY and SYGVKD. This CDR3 is built from 12 residues.

This CDR3 is CACPGGEGLYTGELFF. The sequenced CDR3 bases are TGTGCCTGTCCTGGGGGGGAGGGTTTGTACACCGGGGAG. The chain carries TRBV30 and TRBJ2-2, with 7 bases that match TRBD2. The read gets to within 3 residues of the CDR3 end, and the germline J gene fills in the rest. The CDR3 is made up of 16 amino acids. Trimming cost V 6 bases and J 3 bases; bases outside gene matches: 13. CDR1 and CDR2 from the germline V gene are GTSNPN and SVGIG (reference sequence).

Comment on this clone: The missing CDR3 end, 3 residues past where the read stops, is filled in from the germline J gene. This chain joins TRBV19 and TRBJ1-5, with D possibly being TRBD1 (5 bases). This CDR3 is 13 amino acids long. V lost 9 bases to trimming and J lost 2 bases, with 11 bases between them. The germline gives CDR1 LNHDA, CDR2 SQIVND (reference sequence). The CDR3 sequence: CASTLTGNQPQHF. CDR3 DNA (partial): TGTGCCAGCACACTGACAGGCAATCAGCCC.

Comments on this clone: The CDR3 end lies 3 residues beyond the end of the read and is filled in from the germline J gene. V usage is TRBV18 and J usage is TRBJ2-7; D call uncertain. Germline values: CDR1 KGHSH, CDR2 LQKENI. The CDR3 has 13 residues. With 6 bases removed from V and 4 bases from J, the gap between germline ends came to 13 bases. The CDR3 bases that were read are TGTGCCAGCTCGTCTAGAGTCTTTTACGAG. Translated: CASSSRVFYE. The full-length CDR3 reads as CASSSRVFYEQYF.

A note on this clone: The read ends 3 residues shy of where the CDR3 ends; the end is completed using the germline J gene. The rearrangement uses TRBV28 and TRBJ2-2; D possibly corresponds to TRBD2 (6 bases). V dropped 6 bases and J dropped 2 bases, with 19 bases sitting between them. Germline-derived CDR1 and CDR2 are MDHEN and SYDVKM. The CDR3 consists of 17 residues. The CDR3 bases that were read are TGTGCCAGCAGCCCCCAGGTAGCGGACCTAAACACCGGGGAG. Amino acids: CASSPQVADLNTGE. The complete CDR3 protein is CASSPQVADLNTGELFF.

Regarding this clone: The sequenced fragment ends 3 residues before the CDR3 boundary, so the rest is inferred from the germline J gene. This chain connects TRBV23-1 to TRBJ2-1; a weak D match, TRBD1 (6 bases). TRBV23-1 is assigned to the ORF class and has an uncertain function. This CDR3 contains 16 residues. The V end was cut by 0 bases, the J end by 1 base, with 10 bases between. The sequenced part of the CDR3 DNA is TGCGCCAGCAGTCAATCTGGGACATGGTCCTACAATGAG. Translated: CASSQSGTWSYNE. The CDR3 in its entirety is CASSQSGTWSYNEQFF.

Worth noting for this clone: The CDR3 end lies 3 residues beyond the end of the read and is filled in from the germline J gene. This sequence joins TRBV11-3 and TRBJ2-1; D might be TRBD2 (5 bases). V gave up 5 bases and J gave up 6 bases, with 17 bases separating them. The CDR3 is made up of 15 amino acids. The V gene's germline CDR1 is SGHNT and CDR2 YENEEA. The CDR3 loop reads CASSPLALTFNEQFF. The covered CDR3 bases are TGTGCCAGCAGCCCCCTAGCTCTTACATTCAATGAG.

Remarks on this clone: The CDR3 is cut off 3 residues early in the read; its end comes from the germline J gene. The chain links TRBV14 to TRBJ2-3, with a tentative D call TRBD2 (5 bases). Germline assignment: CDR1 SGHDN and CDR2 FVKESK. V lost 1 base and J lost 5, with 16 bases in between. The CDR3 is 16 residues long. CDR3 sequence: CASSQVDSGLGDTQYF. The sequenced part of the CDR3 DNA is TGTGCCAGCAGCCAAGTGGACTCCGGTCTGGGAGATACG. Full variable domain (rest looked up from reference TRBV14 and TRBJ2-3): EAGVTQFPSHSVIEKGQTVTLRCDPISGHDNLYWYRRVMGKEIKFLLHFVKESKQDESGMPNNRFLAERTGGTYSTLKVQPAELEDSGVYFCASSQVDSGLGDTQYFGPGTRLTVL.

With regard to this clone: The read ends 3 residues early relative to the CDR3; the germline J gene fills the gap. V and J are TRBV5-1 and TRBJ2-7, with a tentative D call TRBD2 (6 bases). V was shortened by 5 bases and J by 3 bases, with 15 bases between the two germline ends. The germline V gene encodes CDR1 SGHRS and CDR2 YFSETQ. The CDR3 consists of 14 residues. Here the CDR3 reads CASRSGTGDYEQYF. The CDR3 DNA, read in part, is TGCGCCAGCAGGTCTGGGACGGGGGACTACGAG.

As regards this clone: The read comes to an end 3 residues before the CDR3 does, leaving the germline J gene to fill in the end. The chain links TRBV20-1 to TRBJ1-1; TRBD1 aligns across 8 bases. Germline V gives CDR1 DFQATT, CDR2 SNEGSKA (reference sequence). CDR3 size: 16 residues. The CDR3 spells CSARDPRTGSVEGAFF. Incomplete CDR3 DNA: TGCAGTGCTAGAGATCCACGGACAGGGTCTGTTGAGGGG.

The CDR3 loop reads CASSLSSTGMSSEAFF. The covered CDR3 bases are TGTGCCAGCAGCTTAAGCTCTACAGGGATGAGCTCTGAA. The chain combines TRBV7-8 with TRBJ1-1; weak D call: TRBD1 (6 bases). The read gets to within 3 residues of the CDR3 end, and the germline J gene fills in the rest. Trimming stripped 2 bases from V and 6 bases from J, with 19 bases between. The CDR3 is 16 residues long. CDR1 is SGHVS, CDR2 FQNEAQ, per germline.

The CDR3 protein is CASSDSFPEAFF. The CDR3 DNA, read in part, is TGCGCCAGCAGTGATTCATTTCCTGAA. V gene TRBV10-2 combines with J gene TRBJ1-1; D gene unclear. The read gets to within 3 residues of the CDR3 end, and the germline J gene fills in the rest. This CDR3 comprises 12 residues. CDR1 is WSHSY and CDR2 is SAAADI in the germline V gene. Trimming pared 3 bases from V and 6 bases from J, leaving 8 bases between.

Details on this clone: The read ends 3 residues early relative to the CDR3; the germline J gene fills the gap. The rearrangement links TRBV7-3 to TRBJ2-3; maybe TRBD1 (6 bases). Germline-derived CDR1 and CDR2 are SGHTA and FQGTGA. The CDR3 has 14 residues. The CDR3 loop reads CARDRINSNQPQYF. The part of the CDR3 DNA that was read is TGTGCCAGAGACAGGATCAATAGCAATCAGCCG.

Note on this clone: Read data end 3 residues before the CDR3 end; the end is taken from the germline J gene. This rearrangement joins TRBV2 to TRBJ2-7; D is perhaps TRBD1 (6 bases). Germline CDR1 is SNHLY and CDR2 is FYNNEI. The CDR3 spans 13 residues. The ends were cut back, 6 bases at V and 0 bases at J, with 9 bases in the middle. The covered CDR3 bases are TGTGCCAGCAGAGGGGACAACTCCTACGAG. Protein product: CASRGDNSYE. The entire CDR3 protein is CASRGDNSYEQYF. The variable domain in full, with the rest retrieved from reference TRBV2 and TRBJ2-7, is EPEVTQTPSHQVTQMGQEVILRCVPISNHLYFYWYRQILGQKVEFLVSFYNNEISEKSEIFDDQFSVERPDGSNFTLKIRSTKLEDSAMYFCASRGDNSYEQYFGPGTRLTVT.

On this clone itself: The sequenced fragment ends 3 residues before the CDR3 boundary, so the rest is inferred from the germline J gene. The rearrangement links TRBV4-2 to TRBJ2-3; a possible D gene is TRBD2 (5 bases). The V gene's germline CDR1 is LGHNA and CDR2 YNFKEQ. The CDR3 contains 15 residues. The V and J ends lost 0 bases and 0 bases respectively, with 7 bases between them. CDR3 region: CASSQEAGSTDTQYF. The DNA read from the CDR3 is TGTGCCAGCAGCCAAGAGGCGGGTAGCACAGATACG.

A note on this clone: The CDR3 end is not reached by the read, which stops 3 residues before it; the germline J gene fills it in. The chain combines TRBV5-1 with TRBJ2-3; TRBD2 matches at 13 bases. From germline, CDR1 is SGHRS and CDR2 YFSETQ. This CDR3 is 16 amino acids long. The V and J ends lost 3 bases and 5 bases, in that order; junction bases with no gene match: 6. The CDR3 reads CASSSWTSGSLDTQYF. The sequenced part of the CDR3 DNA is TGCGCCAGCAGCTCATGGACTAGCGGGAGTTTAGATACG.

Details on this clone: Sequencing ends 3 residues short of the CDR3 end; the germline J gene provides the rest. The V call is TRBV20-1, the J call TRBJ2-1; 8 bases are a match to TRBD2. The germline V gene has CDR1 DFQATT and CDR2 SNEGSKA (reference sequence). This CDR3 contains 13 residues. V lost 6 bases to trimming and J lost 4 bases; unmatched junction nucleotides: 5. CDR3 protein: CSASGSRYNEQFF. The CDR3 bases that were read are TGCAGTGCAAGCGGGAGCCGTTACAATGAG.

The CDR3 spells CASSEGGTSGTSTDTQYF. The CDR3 bases that were read are TGTGCCAGCAGTGAAGGCGGAACTAGCGGAACTAGCACAGATACG. J is TRBJ2-3 and V is TRBV6-1; TRBD2 matches at 8 bases. The sequence runs out 3 residues before the end of the CDR3; the remainder is reconstructed from the germline J gene. The V and J ends lost 1 base and 0 bases, in that order; junction bases with no gene match: 9. CDR1 is MNHNS and CDR2 is SASEGT in the germline V gene. The CDR3 runs 18 residues.

Concerning this clone itself: The CDR3 extends 3 residues past the end of the read, so its final part is completed from the germline J gene. This chain joins TRBV27 and TRBJ2-1; 9 bases align to TRBD2. V shed 3 bases, J shed 7 bases, and the junction held 13 bases outside the gene matches. The CDR3 consists of 17 residues. Germline V CDR1 and CDR2: MNHEY, SMNVEV (reference sequence). The sequenced part of the CDR3 DNA is TGTGCCAGCAGTTTCCTTGGGGTTAGCGGGAGTAGGAATGAG. Translation gives CASSFLGVSGSRNE. Given in full, the CDR3 is CASSFLGVSGSRNEQFF.